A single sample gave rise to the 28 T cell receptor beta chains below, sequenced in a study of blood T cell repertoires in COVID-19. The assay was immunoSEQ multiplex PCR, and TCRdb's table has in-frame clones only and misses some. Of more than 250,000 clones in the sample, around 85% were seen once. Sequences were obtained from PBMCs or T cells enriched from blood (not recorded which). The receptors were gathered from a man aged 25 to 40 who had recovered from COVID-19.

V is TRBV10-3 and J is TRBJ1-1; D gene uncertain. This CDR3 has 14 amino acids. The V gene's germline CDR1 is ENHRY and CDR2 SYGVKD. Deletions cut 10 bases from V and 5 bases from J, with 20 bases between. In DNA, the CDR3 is TGTGCCACCCAAGGCGTGGCATCGGGGACTGAAGCTTTCTTT. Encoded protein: CATQGVASGTEAFF.

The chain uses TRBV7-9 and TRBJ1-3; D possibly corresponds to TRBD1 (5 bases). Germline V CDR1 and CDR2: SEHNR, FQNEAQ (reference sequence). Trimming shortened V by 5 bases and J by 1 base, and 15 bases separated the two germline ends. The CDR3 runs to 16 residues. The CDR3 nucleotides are TGTGCCAGCAGCCACGGGCAGGGCGTATCTGGAAACACCATATATTTT. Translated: CASSHGQGVSGNTIYF.

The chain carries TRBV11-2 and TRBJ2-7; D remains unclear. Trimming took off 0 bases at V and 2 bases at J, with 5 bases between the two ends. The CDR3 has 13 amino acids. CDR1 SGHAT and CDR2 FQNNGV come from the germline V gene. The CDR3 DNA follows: TGTGCCAGCAGCTTAGATCGTCCCTACGAGCAGTACTTC. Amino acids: CASSLDRPYEQYF.

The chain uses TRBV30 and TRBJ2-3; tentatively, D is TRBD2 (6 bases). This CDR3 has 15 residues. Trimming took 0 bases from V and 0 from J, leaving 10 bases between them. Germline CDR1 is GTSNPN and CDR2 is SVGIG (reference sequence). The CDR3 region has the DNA TGTGCCTGGAGTGTACGTGGGGGGAGCACAGATACGCAGTATTTT. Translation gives CAWSVRGGSTDTQYF.

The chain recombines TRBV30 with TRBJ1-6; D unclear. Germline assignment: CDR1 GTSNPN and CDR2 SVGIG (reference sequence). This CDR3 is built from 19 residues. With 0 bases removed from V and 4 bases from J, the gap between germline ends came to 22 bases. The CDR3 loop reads CAWSVGVSSLPGYNSPLHF. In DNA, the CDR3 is TGTGCCTGGAGTGTAGGCGTATCGTCTTTACCGGGATATAATTCACCCCTCCACTTT.

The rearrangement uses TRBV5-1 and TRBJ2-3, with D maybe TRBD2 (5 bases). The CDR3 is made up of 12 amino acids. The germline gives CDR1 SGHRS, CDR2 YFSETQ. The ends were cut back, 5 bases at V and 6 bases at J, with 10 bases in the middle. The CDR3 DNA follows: TGCGCCAGCAGGAGGACGGGGGATACGCAGTATTTT. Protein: CASRRTGDTQYF.

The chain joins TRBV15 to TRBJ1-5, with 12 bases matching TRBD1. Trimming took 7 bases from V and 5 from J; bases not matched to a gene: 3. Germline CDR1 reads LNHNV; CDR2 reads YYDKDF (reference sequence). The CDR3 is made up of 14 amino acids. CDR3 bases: TGTGCCACCATGGGGGACAGGGGGCATCAGCCCCAGCATTTT. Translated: CATMGDRGHQPQHF.

CDR3: CASSDNNEKLFF. The CDR3 region has the DNA TGTGCCAGCAGCGACAATAATGAAAAACTGTTTTTT. The chain combines TRBV7-2 with TRBJ1-4; D is undetermined. V shed 5 bases and J shed 4 bases, with 5 bases lying between them. CDR3 size: 12 residues. Germline assignment: CDR1 SGHTA and CDR2 FQGNSA.

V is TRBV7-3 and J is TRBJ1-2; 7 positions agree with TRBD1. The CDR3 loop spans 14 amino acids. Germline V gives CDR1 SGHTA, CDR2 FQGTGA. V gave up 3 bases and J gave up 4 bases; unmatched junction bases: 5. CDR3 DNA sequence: TGTGCCAGCAGCTTGACAGGGTCTGGCTATGGCTACACCTTC. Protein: CASSLTGSGYGYTF. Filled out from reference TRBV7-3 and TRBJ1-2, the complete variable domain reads GAGVSQTPSNKVTEKGKYVELRCDPISGHTALYWYRQSLGQGPEFLIYFQGTGAADDSGLPNDRFFAVRPEGSVSTLKIQRTERGDSAVYLCASSLTGSGYGYTFGSGTRLTVV.

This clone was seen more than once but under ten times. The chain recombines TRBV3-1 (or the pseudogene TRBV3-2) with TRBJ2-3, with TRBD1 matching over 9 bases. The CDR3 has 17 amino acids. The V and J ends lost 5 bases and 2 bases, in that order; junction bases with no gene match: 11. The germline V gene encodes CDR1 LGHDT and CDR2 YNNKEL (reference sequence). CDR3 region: CASSASWTGAYTDTQYF. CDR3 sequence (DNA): TGTGCCAGCAGCGCCTCTTGGACAGGGGCTTACACAGATACGCAGTATTTT.

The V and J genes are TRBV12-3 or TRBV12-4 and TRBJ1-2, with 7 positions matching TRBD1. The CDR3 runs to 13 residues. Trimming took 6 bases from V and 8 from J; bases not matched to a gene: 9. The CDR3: CASREQGLRGYTF. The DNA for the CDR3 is TGTGCCAGCAGGGAACAGGGGCTGAGAGGCTACACCTTC.

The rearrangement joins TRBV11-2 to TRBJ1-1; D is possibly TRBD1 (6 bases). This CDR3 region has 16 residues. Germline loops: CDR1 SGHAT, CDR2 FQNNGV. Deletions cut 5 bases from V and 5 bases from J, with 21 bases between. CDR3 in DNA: TGTGCCAGCAGCCGCCTGCACCGGGGGGCCGATACTGAAGCTTTCTTT. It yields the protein CASSRLHRGADTEAFF. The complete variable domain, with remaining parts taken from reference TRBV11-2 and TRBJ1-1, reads EAGVAQSPRYKIIEKRQSVAFWCNPISGHATLYWYQQILGQGPKLLIQFQNNGVVDDSQLPKDRFSAERLKGVDSTLKIQPAKLEDSAVYLCASSRLHRGADTEAFFGQGTRLTVV.

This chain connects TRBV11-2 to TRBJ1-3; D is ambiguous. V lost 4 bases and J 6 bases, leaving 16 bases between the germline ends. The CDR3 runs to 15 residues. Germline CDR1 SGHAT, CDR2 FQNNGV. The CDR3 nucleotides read TGTGCCAGCAGCTCCGACTATAGGCCGGAAAACACCATATATTTT. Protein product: CASSSDYRPENTIYF.

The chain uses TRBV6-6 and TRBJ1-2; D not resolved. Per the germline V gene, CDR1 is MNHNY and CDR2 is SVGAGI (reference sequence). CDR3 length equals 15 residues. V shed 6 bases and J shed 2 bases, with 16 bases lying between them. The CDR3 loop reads CASRGSSTSNYGYTF. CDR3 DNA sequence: TGTGCCAGCAGAGGAAGTTCGACAAGCAACTATGGCTACACCTTC.

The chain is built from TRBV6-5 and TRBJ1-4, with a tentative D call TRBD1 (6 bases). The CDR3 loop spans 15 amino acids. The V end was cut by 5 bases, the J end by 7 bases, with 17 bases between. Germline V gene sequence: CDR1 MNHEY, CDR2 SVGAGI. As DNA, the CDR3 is TGTGCCAGCAGTCAACAGGGTCACGGCGGTGAAAAACTGTTTTTT. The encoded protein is CASSQQGHGGEKLFF.

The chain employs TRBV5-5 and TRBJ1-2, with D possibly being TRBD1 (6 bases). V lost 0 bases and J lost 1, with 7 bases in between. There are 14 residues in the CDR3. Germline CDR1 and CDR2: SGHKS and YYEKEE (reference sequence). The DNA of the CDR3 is TGTGCCAGCAGCTTGGACAGGGTTAACTATGGCTACACCTTC. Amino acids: CASSLDRVNYGYTF.

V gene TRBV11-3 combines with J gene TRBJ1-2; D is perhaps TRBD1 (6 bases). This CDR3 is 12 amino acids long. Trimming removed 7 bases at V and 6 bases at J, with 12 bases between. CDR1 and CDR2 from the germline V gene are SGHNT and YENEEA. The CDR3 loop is CASKLKGDGYTF. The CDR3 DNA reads TGTGCCAGCAAGTTGAAGGGGGATGGCTACACCTTC.

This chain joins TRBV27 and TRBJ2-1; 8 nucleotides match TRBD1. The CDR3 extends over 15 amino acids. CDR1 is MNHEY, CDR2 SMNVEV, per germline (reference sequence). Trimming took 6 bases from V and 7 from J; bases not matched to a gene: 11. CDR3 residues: CASSPRTGPGNEQFF. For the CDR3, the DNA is TGTGCCAGCAGCCCTCGGACAGGGCCAGGGAATGAGCAGTTCTTC.

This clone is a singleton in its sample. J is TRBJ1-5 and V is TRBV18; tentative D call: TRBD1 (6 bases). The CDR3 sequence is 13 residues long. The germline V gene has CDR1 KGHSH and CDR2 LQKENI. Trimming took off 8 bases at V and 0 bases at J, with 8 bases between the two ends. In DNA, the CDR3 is TGTGCCAGCCGGGACACTAGCAATCAGCCCCAGCATTTT. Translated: CASRDTSNQPQHF.

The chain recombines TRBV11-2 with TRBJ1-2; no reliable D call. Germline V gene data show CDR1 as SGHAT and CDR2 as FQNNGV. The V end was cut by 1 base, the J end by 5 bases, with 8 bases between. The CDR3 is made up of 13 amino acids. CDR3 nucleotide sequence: TGTGCCAGCAGCTTAGGATCCGGGTATGGCTACACCTTC. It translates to CASSLGSGYGYTF.

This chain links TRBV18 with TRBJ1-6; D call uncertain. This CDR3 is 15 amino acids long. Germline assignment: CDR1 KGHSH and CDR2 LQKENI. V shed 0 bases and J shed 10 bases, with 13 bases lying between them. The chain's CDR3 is CASSPPYGGQSPLHF. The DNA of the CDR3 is TGTGCCAGCTCACCACCGTACGGAGGCCAATCACCCCTCCACTTT.

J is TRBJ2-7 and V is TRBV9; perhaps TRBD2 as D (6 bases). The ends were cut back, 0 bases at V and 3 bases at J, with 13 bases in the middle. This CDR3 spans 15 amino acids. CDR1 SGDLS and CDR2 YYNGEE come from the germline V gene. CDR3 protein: CASSVDPGEIYEQYF. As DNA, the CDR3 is TGTGCCAGCAGCGTAGATCCGGGGGAGATCTACGAGCAGTACTTC.

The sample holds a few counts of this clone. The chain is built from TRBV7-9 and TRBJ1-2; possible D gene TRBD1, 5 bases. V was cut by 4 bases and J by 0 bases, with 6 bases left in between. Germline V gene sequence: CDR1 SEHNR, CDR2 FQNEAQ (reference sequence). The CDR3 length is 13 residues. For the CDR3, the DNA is TGTGCCAGCAGCTCGACAGCTAACTATGGCTACACCTTC. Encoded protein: CASSSTANYGYTF.

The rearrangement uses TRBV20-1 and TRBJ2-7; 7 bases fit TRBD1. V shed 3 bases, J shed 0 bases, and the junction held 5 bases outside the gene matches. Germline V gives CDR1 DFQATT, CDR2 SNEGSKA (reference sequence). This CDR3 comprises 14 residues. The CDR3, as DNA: TGCAGTGCTAGTGAAGGGGGCCCCTCCTACGAGCAGTACTTC. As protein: CSASEGGPSYEQYF.

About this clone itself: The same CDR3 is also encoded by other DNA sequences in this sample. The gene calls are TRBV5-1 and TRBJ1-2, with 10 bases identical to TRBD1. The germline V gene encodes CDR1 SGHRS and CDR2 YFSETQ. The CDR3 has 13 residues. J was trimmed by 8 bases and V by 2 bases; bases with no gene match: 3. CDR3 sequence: CASSLGQGDGYTF. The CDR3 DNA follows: TGCGCCAGCAGCTTAGGACAGGGGGACGGCTACACCTTC. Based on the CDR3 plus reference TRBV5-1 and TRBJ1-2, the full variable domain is KAGVTQTPRYLIKTRGQQVTLSCSPISGHRSVSWYQQTPGQGLQFLFEYFSETQRNKGNFPGRFSGRQFSNSRSEMNVSTLELGDSALYLCASSLGQGDGYTFGSGTRLTVV.

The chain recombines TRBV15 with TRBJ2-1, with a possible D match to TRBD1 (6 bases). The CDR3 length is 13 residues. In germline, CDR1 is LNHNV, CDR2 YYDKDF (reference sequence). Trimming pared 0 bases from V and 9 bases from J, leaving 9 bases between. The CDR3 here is CATSRDGGSEQFF. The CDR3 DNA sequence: TGTGCCACCAGCAGAGATGGGGGCAGTGAGCAGTTCTTC.

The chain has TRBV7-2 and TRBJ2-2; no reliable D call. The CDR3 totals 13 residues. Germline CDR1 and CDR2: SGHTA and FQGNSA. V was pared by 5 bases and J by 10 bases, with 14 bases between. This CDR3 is CASSPRVNLELFF. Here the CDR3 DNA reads TGTGCCAGCAGCCCACGAGTGAATTTGGAGCTGTTTTTT.

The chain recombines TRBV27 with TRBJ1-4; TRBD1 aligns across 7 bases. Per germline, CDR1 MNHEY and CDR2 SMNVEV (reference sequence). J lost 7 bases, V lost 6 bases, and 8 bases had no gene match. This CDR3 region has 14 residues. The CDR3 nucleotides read TGTGCCAGCAGACGACAGGGAGGACCTGAAAAACTGTTTTTT. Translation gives CASRRQGGPEKLFF.